The next 27 T cell receptor beta chains were all read from a single sample in a study of shared clonotypes between healthy human individuals. Assay: immunoSEQ multiplex PCR; the TCRdb copy retains only in-frame clones and omits some. The sample comprises some 1 million clones, approximately 70% of which are singletons, and about 1.5% rests with the top ten. The source material was memory CD4+ T cells sorted from blood. Subset: CD45RA-negative fraction. These receptors all stem from a man aged 18 to 29 in good health.

Remarks on this clone: This sequence may be a read error, since a much larger clone differs from it by one base. Other DNA sequences in this specimen translate into the identical CDR3. This rearrangement joins TRBV6-4 to TRBJ2-3, with unresolved D. Per the germline V gene, CDR1 is MRHNA and CDR2 is SNTAGT. V lost 0 bases to trimming and J lost 5 bases, with 12 bases between them. The CDR3 is made up of 15 amino acids. The CDR3 protein is CASSDSSGSLDTQYF. The CDR3 nucleotides read TGTGCCAGCAGTGACTCGTCCGGAAGTTTAGATACGCAGTATTTT.

The rearrangement links TRBV5-1 to TRBJ2-2; a weak D match, TRBD1 (5 bases). CDR1 SGHRS and CDR2 YFSETQ come from the germline V gene. The CDR3 loop spans 14 amino acids. Deletions cut 4 bases from V and 5 bases from J, with 12 bases between. CDR3 in amino acids: CASSQNTGTGELFF. CDR3 DNA sequence: TGCGCCAGCAGCCAAAATACAGGAACCGGGGAGCTGTTTTTT.

The chain recombines TRBV5-1 with TRBJ2-7; TRBD1 aligns across 8 bases. This CDR3 is 14 amino acids long. The J segment lost 5 bases and the V segment lost 4 bases, leaving 8 bases of the junction unmatched. Germline V gene data show CDR1 as SGHRS and CDR2 as YFSETQ. The CDR3 region is CASSPGTGGHEQYF. The DNA for the CDR3 is TGCGCCAGCAGCCCCGGGACAGGAGGCCACGAGCAGTACTTC.

The chain links TRBV11-2 to TRBJ2-7, with a weak D call TRBD2 (6 bases). The CDR3 is 14 residues long. Germline lookup yields CDR1 SGHAT and CDR2 FQNNGV. The V end lost 1 base, the J end lost 5 bases, and 12 bases lay between the germline ends. DNA of the CDR3: TGTGCCAGCAGCTTAGGGTCTTGGAGGGACGAGCAGTACTTC. Its translation: CASSLGSWRDEQYF. Filled out from reference TRBV11-2 and TRBJ2-7, the complete variable domain reads EAGVAQSPRYKIIEKRQSVAFWCNPISGHATLYWYQQILGQGPKLLIQFQNNGVVDDSQLPKDRFSAERLKGVDSTLKIQPAKLEDSAVYLCASSLGSWRDEQYFGPGTRLTVT.

The CDR3 region has the DNA TGTGCCAGCAGTTACTCACGAAGTTCTGGAAACACCATATATTTT. The encoded protein is CASSYSRSSGNTIYF. This chain joins TRBV6-5 and TRBJ1-3; D uncertain. The ends were cut back, 0 bases at V and 1 base at J, with 7 bases in the middle. The CDR3 spans 15 residues. CDR1 and CDR2 from the germline V gene are MNHEY and SVGAGI.

The chain uses TRBV19 and TRBJ1-5; D is ambiguous. The CDR3 has 12 amino acids. V was shortened by 7 bases and J by 5 bases, with 9 bases between the two germline ends. CDR1 and CDR2 from the germline V gene are LNHDA and SQIVND (reference sequence). The CDR3 protein is CASNRGYQPQHF. In DNA, the CDR3 is TGTGCCAGTAACAGAGGGTATCAGCCCCAGCATTTT.

The chain joins TRBV27 to TRBJ1-6; D is unresolved. The germline V and J ends were trimmed by 4 bases and 10 bases, with 8 bases remaining between them. The V gene's germline CDR1 is MNHEY and CDR2 SMNVEV (reference sequence). The CDR3 covers 12 residues. For the CDR3, the DNA is TGTGCCAGCAGTTCTACGGGATCACCCCTCCACTTT. This codes for CASSSTGSPLHF.

J is TRBJ1-2 and V is TRBV19; no reliable D call. The length of the CDR3 is 13 residues. From germline, CDR1 is LNHDA and CDR2 SQIVND (reference sequence). The germline V and J ends were trimmed by 4 bases and 2 bases, with 8 bases remaining between them. The CDR3, as DNA: TGTGCCAGTAGTAACTCAGTGAACTATGGCTACACCTTC. Translating it yields CASSNSVNYGYTF.

This clone was found many times. This chain joins TRBV2 and TRBJ2-5; 8 nucleotides agree with TRBD2. Germline V gene lookup returns CDR1 SNHLY and CDR2 FYNNEI. V lost 8 bases, J lost 1 base, and 3 bases stayed unmatched. The CDR3 runs 13 residues. The CDR3 loop is CASSTSVQETQYF. The DNA of the CDR3 is TGTGCCAGCTCGACTAGCGTCCAAGAGACCCAGTACTTC.

This chain joins TRBV10-3 and TRBJ1-2; D remains ambiguous. This CDR3 region has 16 residues. Germline V gives CDR1 ENHRY, CDR2 SYGVKD. Trimming took 0 bases from V and 3 from J, leaving 14 bases between them. The CDR3 nucleotides read TGTGCCATCAGTGAGTCGAACCGGGTTGAGGACTATGGCTACACCTTC. This sequence encodes CAISESNRVEDYGYTF.

Remarks on this clone: The junction departs from germline at one end; a sequencing error may be responsible. The chain combines TRBV5-8 with TRBJ2-7, with 9 bases aligning to TRBD1. Germline CDR1 and CDR2: SGHTS and YDEGEE. The CDR3 is made up of 12 amino acids. The CDR3 loop is CASSHPDRGAHF. CDR3 DNA sequence: TGTGCCAGCAGCCACCCGGACAGGGGAGCGCACTTC.

V usage is TRBV6-5 and J usage is TRBJ1-4; 9 nucleotides line up with TRBD1. Germline V lookup: CDR1 MNHEY, CDR2 SVGAGI. The CDR3 is made up of 15 amino acids. Losses at the gene ends were 6 bases for V and 5 bases for J; bases not matched to a gene: 7. The CDR3, as DNA: TGTGCCAGCAGAGCCGCCGGGACAGGGAATGAAAAACTGTTTTTT. Translating it yields CASRAAGTGNEKLFF.

The chain is built from TRBV7-2 and TRBJ1-5; D is uncertain. CDR1 SGHTA and CDR2 FQGNSA come from the germline V gene. CDR3 length: 16 residues. V lost 1 base and J 0 bases, leaving 10 bases between the germline ends. In DNA form, the CDR3 reads TGTGCCAGCAGCTTAGTAAGTGGCAATAGCAATCAGCCCCAGCATTTT. Amino acids: CASSLVSGNSNQPQHF.

This chain joins TRBV5-4 and TRBJ2-7; the D gene is possibly TRBD2 (5 bases). Per the germline V gene, CDR1 is SGHNT and CDR2 is YYREEE (reference sequence). The CDR3 is 15 amino acids. The V end lost 0 bases, the J end lost 2 bases, and 12 bases lay between the germline ends. The CDR3 here is CASSLELGPPYEQYF. As DNA, the CDR3 is TGTGCCAGCAGCTTGGAACTAGGTCCCCCCTACGAGCAGTACTTC.

This clone was counted only a few times. This rearrangement joins TRBV7-3 to TRBJ2-1; the D gene is possibly TRBD1 (5 bases). Germline V gene data show CDR1 as SGHTA and CDR2 as FQGTGA. Trimming took 1 base from V and 10 from J, leaving 14 bases between them. The length of the CDR3 is 14 residues. The CDR3 coding sequence is TGTGCCAGCAGCTTAAGTCCCAGGGAAGAGGAGCAGTTCTTC. Amino acids: CASSLSPREEEQFF.

This clone was observed a handful of times. V is TRBV4-1 and J is TRBJ2-2, with D maybe TRBD2 (5 bases). The germline gives CDR1 MGHRA, CDR2 YSYEKL. Trimming removed 4 bases at V and 1 base at J, with 13 bases between. The CDR3 contains 16 residues. The CDR3 DNA reads as TGCGCCAGCAGCCCCGAGGGCACCCAGAACACCGGGGAGCTGTTTTTT. Encoded protein: CASSPEGTQNTGELFF.

The CDR3 DNA reads TGTGCCAGCATCGGCGACACCATATATTTT. Its translation: CASIGDTIYF. The chain combines TRBV28 with TRBJ1-3, with D unclear. The CDR3 is 10 amino acids. Germline lookup yields CDR1 MDHEN and CDR2 SYDVKM. V shed 7 bases and J shed 8 bases, with 6 bases lying between them.

CDR3: CASSDSPGRGPFF. In DNA, the CDR3 is TGTGCCAGCAGTGACTCGCCGGGCCGGGGGCCTTTCTTT. The V call is TRBV6-1, the J call TRBJ1-1; a weak D match, TRBD1 (6 bases). Germline assignment: CDR1 MNHNS and CDR2 SASEGT. V gave up 3 bases and J gave up 12 bases, with 17 bases separating them. The CDR3 totals 13 residues.

CDR3 sequence reads: CASSPDVGTSTRSYNEQFF. The CDR3 DNA reads TGTGCCAGCAGCCCAGACGTCGGGACCTCAACCCGCTCCTACAATGAGCAGTTCTTC. J is TRBJ2-1 and V is TRBV7-9; D is tentatively TRBD1 or TRBD2 (5 bases each). This CDR3 spans 19 amino acids. Trimming left V 5 bases short and J 0 bases short, with 23 bases between. Per germline, CDR1 SEHNR and CDR2 FQNEAQ (reference sequence). Supplemented by reference TRBV7-9 and TRBJ2-1, the full variable domain reads DTGVSQNPRHKITKRGQNVTFRCDPISEHNRLYWYRQTLGQGPEFLTYFQNEAQLEKSRLLSDRFSAERPKGSFSTLEIQRTEQGDSAMYLCASSPDVGTSTRSYNEQFFGPGTRLTVL.

The genes are TRBV9 and TRBJ2-7; 9 bases match TRBD1. Looked up from germline, CDR1 is SGDLS and CDR2 is YYNGEE. Trimming cost V 6 bases and J 2 bases; bases outside gene matches: 9. CDR3 length equals 15 residues. CDR3 in amino acids: CASIPGRTGAYEQYF. The CDR3 DNA sequence: TGTGCCAGCATCCCCGGGAGGACAGGGGCCTACGAGCAGTACTTC. Variable domain in full (rest from reference TRBV9 and TRBJ2-7): DSGVTQTPKHLITATGQRVTLRCSPRSGDLSVYWYQQSLDQGLQFLIQYYNGEERAKGNILERFSAQQFPDLHSELNLSSLELGDSALYFCASIPGRTGAYEQYFGPGTRLTVT.

The chain joins TRBV6-1 to TRBJ2-7, with D unresolved. Germline V gene data show CDR1 as MNHNS and CDR2 as SASEGT. V gave up 5 bases and J gave up 4 bases, with 15 bases separating them. This CDR3 spans 14 amino acids. CDR3: CASSNSLWIYEQYF. In DNA form, the CDR3 reads TGTGCCAGCAGTAACAGTCTTTGGATTTACGAGCAGTACTTC.

This clone has a handful of counts. The J gene is TRBJ1-5, the V gene TRBV2; D is ambiguous. This CDR3 comprises 16 residues. Germline V gives CDR1 SNHLY, CDR2 FYNNEI. V dropped 5 bases and J dropped 0 bases, with 14 bases sitting between them. The CDR3 region has the DNA TGTGCCAGCAGTCTCCTCTCGGGAGATAGCAATCAGCCCCAGCATTTT. Translated, it gives CASSLLSGDSNQPQHF.

This clone was counted once. The V call is TRBV6-6, the J call TRBJ2-7, with 7 nucleotides matching TRBD2. After removal of 6 bases from V and 5 bases from J, the junction contained 7 bases not matched to a gene. The length of the CDR3 is 13 residues. Germline V gene lookup returns CDR1 MNHNY and CDR2 SVGAGI (reference sequence). The CDR3 sequence: CASRRGGENEQYF. In DNA, the CDR3 is TGTGCCAGCAGGAGGGGAGGGGAGAACGAGCAGTACTTC.

The chain links TRBV5-1 to TRBJ1-1, with D possibly matching TRBD1 (6 bases). The CDR3 sequence is 16 residues long. The germline V gene encodes CDR1 SGHRS and CDR2 YFSETQ. V was pared by 3 bases and J by 0 bases, with 15 bases between. The CDR3 loop reads CASSSQGGGMNTEAFF. CDR3 DNA sequence: TGCGCCAGCAGCTCACAGGGAGGAGGCATGAACACTGAAGCTTTCTTT.

The J gene is TRBJ2-1, the V gene TRBV5-1, with D unresolved. The length of the CDR3 is 13 residues. V was pared by 4 bases and J by 9 bases, with 14 bases between. Germline V gene data show CDR1 as SGHRS and CDR2 as YFSETQ. As DNA, the CDR3 is TGCGCCAGCAGCCTCAACGAACGTACTGAGCAGTTCTTC. Translating it yields CASSLNERTEQFF.

The V call is TRBV18, the J call TRBJ1-1; unclear D gene. V lost 4 bases, J lost 7 bases, and 13 bases lay in between. This CDR3 spans 13 amino acids. Germline-derived CDR1 and CDR2 are KGHSH and LQKENI. CDR3 region: CASSLRTGDEAFF. The CDR3 DNA reads as TGTGCCAGCTCACTAAGGACGGGAGATGAAGCTTTCTTT.

V is TRBV21-1 and J is TRBJ2-7; TRBD2 is taken as the D call from the table, unchecked against the DNA. TRBV21-1 is a pseudogene. This CDR3 is built from 15 residues. The CDR3 DNA sequence: TGTGCCAGCATCTCCCTACGGGAGCTAACCTACGAGCAGTACTTC. It specifies CASISLRELTYEQYF.